This T cell receptor beta chain was found in a study of cytotoxic CD8 clonotypes in ibrutinib-treated CLL. General study findings and limits: Under therapy, public clonotypes either contracted or stayed stable, and they were uncommon.

Assay used: immunoSEQ multiplex PCR; TCRdb lists only in-frame clones, some missing. The data hold roughly 160,000 clones, with approximately 80% observed a single time. Regarding this clone: Its antigen remains unidentified.

This CDR3 has 13 residues. The trim removed 5 bases at V and 8 bases at J, leaving 8 bases unmatched. Looked up from germline, CDR1 is SGHVS and CDR2 is FQNEAQ. This TCR derives from a human donor with chronic lymphocytic leukemia. This chain connects TRBV7-8 to TRBJ1-1, with 7 bases that match TRBD1. The input for sequencing was PBMCs, taken after 24 months of ibrutinib treatment. CDR3 DNA sequence: TGTGCCAGCAGCAGAGACAGGGAGAGGGAAGCTTTCTTT. Translated: CASSRDREREAFF.